This TCR beta chain was captured by sequencing in a study of blood T cell repertoires in COVID-19. Study background: Acute and convalescent COVID-19 specimens originated in the United States, Italy and Spain. The cDNA or gDNA used as material had been derived from T cells, B-cell-depleted T cells, or PBMCs.

Per the original methods: The assay estimated nucleated cells by amplifying reference gene primers. This table comes from immunoSEQ multiplex PCR, and its TCRdb copy is limited to in-frame clones, with some not included. From that table come the V and J calls and clone size; the DNA was used to work out D and trimming. The data hold some 220,000 clones, with under 90% observed a single time. J lost 0 bases, V lost 1 base, and 7 bases had no gene match. The CDR3 covers 18 residues. From germline, CDR1 is LGHNA and CDR2 YNFKEQ. The material sequenced was peripheral blood. The chain recombines TRBV4-2 with TRBJ2-1; 9 bases agree with TRBD2. This receptor was obtained from a woman aged 55-70 years who had recovered from COVID-19. The chain's CDR3 is CASSQVSRGGISYNEQFF. In DNA, the CDR3 is TGTGCCAGCAGCCAAGTTTCGCGGGGGGGTATCTCCTACAATGAGCAGTTCTTC.